One sample yielded the 15 T cell receptor beta chains listed below, sequenced in a study of a mutant IDH1 vaccine in newly diagnosed glioma (dated by TCRdb to the early 2020s). To prepare the library, the immunoSEQ multiplex PCR assay was applied. The clones in this table, taken by TCRdb from immuneACCESS, are in-frame only. Not every clone is retained; where verified, under half of the shortfall comes from an unresolved V gene, and the cause of the rest is unknown. In all, the sample holds about 81,000 clones, and approximately 85% of those were seen once. The leading ten clones occupy 2% to 2.5% of the sample. For these TCRs, the target antigens are not known. This specimen's time point label, interpreted: week 23, last vaccination. Every vaccine dose consisted of 300 ug of a 20-mer mutant IDH1 peptide in Montanide, administered subcutaneously together with topical imiquimod. The source material was PBMCs, sampled from a glioma patient whose treatment included an IDH1 peptide vaccine. Receptors originate from a young man with glioma. Some clones in this sample may be carry-over from other donors' samples.

This chain connects TRBV27 to TRBJ1-4, with a tentative D call TRBD1 (6 bases). The V gene's germline CDR1 is MNHEY and CDR2 SMNVEV (reference sequence). V gave up 6 bases and J gave up 4 bases, with 18 bases separating them. The CDR3 length is 16 residues. The CDR3 bases are TGTGCCAGCAGCTATAACCGGGACACAAGTAATGAAAAACTGTTTTTT. Amino acid sequence: CASSYNRDTSNEKLFF.

V and J are TRBV7-9 and TRBJ2-7; weak D call: TRBD1 (5 bases). Deletions cut 3 bases from V and 5 bases from J, with 14 bases between. This CDR3 region has 14 residues. Per germline, CDR1 SEHNR and CDR2 FQNEAQ (reference sequence). The CDR3 DNA follows: TGTGCCAGCAGCTTCGGATCCAGGGCGGACGAGCAGTACTTC. Translating it yields CASSFGSRADEQYF. Full variable domain (remainder filled in from reference TRBV7-9 and TRBJ2-7): DTGVSQNPRHKITKRGQNVTFRCDPISEHNRLYWYRQTLGQGPEFLTYFQNEAQLEKSRLLSDRFSAERPKGSFSTLEIQRTEQGDSAMYLCASSFGSRADEQYFGPGTRLTVT.

This chain uses TRBV27 with TRBJ2-3, with TRBD1 matching over 9 bases. V was clipped by 8 bases and J by 4 bases; unmatched bases: 10. The CDR3 is made up of 15 amino acids. CDR1 is MNHEY and CDR2 is SMNVEV in the germline V gene (reference sequence). CDR3 DNA: TGTGCCAGCGGAATCGGGACAGGGTACGCAGATACGCAGTATTTT. Its translation: CASGIGTGYADTQYF.

This chain connects TRBV7-2 to TRBJ2-1; the D gene is possibly TRBD2 (6 bases). Per the germline V gene, CDR1 is SGHTA and CDR2 is FQGNSA. V was pared by 1 base and J by 5 bases, with 15 bases between. This CDR3 is 16 amino acids long. CDR3 in amino acids: CASSLEAGGPHNEQFF. Written as DNA, the CDR3 is TGTGCCAGCAGCTTAGAGGCAGGAGGGCCCCACAATGAGCAGTTCTTC.

This clone was observed a single time. CDR3 coding DNA: TGCGCCAGCAGCCAAGATCATCGGGGAACTGAAGCTTTCTTT. This translates into CASSQDHRGTEAFF. The chain combines TRBV4-1 with TRBJ1-1; no firm D call. CDR1 and CDR2 (germline): MGHRA, YSYEKL. The CDR3 is 14 amino acids. V lost 0 bases, J lost 5 bases, and 10 bases lay in between.

This chain uses TRBV5-1 with TRBJ1-1, with TRBD1 as a possible D gene (5 bases). The CDR3 has 15 residues. Germline loops: CDR1 SGHRS, CDR2 YFSETQ. Trimming left V 3 bases short and J 5 bases short, with 17 bases between. The chain's CDR3 is CASSSGTGGDTEAFF. CDR3 sequence (DNA): TGCGCCAGCAGCTCGGGGACCGGGGGTGATACTGAAGCTTTCTTT.

The J gene is TRBJ1-1, the V gene TRBV29-1, with D hard to call. V lost 4 bases to trimming and J lost 2 bases, with 8 bases between them. Germline-derived CDR1 and CDR2 are SQVTM and ANQGSEA. The CDR3 runs to 12 residues. For the CDR3, the DNA is TGCAGCGTTGTCCCCAGCAACACTGAAGCTTTCTTT. Amino acids: CSVVPSNTEAFF.

The chain carries TRBV9 and TRBJ1-2; 7 bases line up with TRBD1. V shed 4 bases and J 4 bases; nucleotides not matched to a gene: 4. The CDR3 length is 13 residues. Germline CDR1 and CDR2: SGDLS and YYNGEE. In DNA form, the CDR3 reads TGTGCCAGCAGCCCGACAGGGCTCTATGGCTACACCTTC. Residues: CASSPTGLYGYTF. The full variable domain, with the rest looked up from reference TRBV9 and TRBJ1-2, is DSGVTQTPKHLITATGQRVTLRCSPRSGDLSVYWYQQSLDQGLQFLIQYYNGEERAKGNILERFSAQQFPDLHSELNLSSLELGDSALYFCASSPTGLYGYTFGSGTRLTVV.

The chain has TRBV27 and TRBJ2-7; no clear D. The CDR3 runs to 13 residues. From germline, CDR1 is MNHEY and CDR2 SMNVEV (reference sequence). V dropped 2 bases and J dropped 5 bases, with 10 bases sitting between them. CDR3 DNA: TGTGCCAGCAGTTTAACAAAAGGTAACGAGCAGTACTTC. This sequence encodes CASSLTKGNEQYF.

The rearrangement links TRBV7-9 to TRBJ2-1, with 7 bases that match TRBD2. CDR3 size: 14 residues. Germline CDR1 is SEHNR and CDR2 is FQNEAQ (reference sequence). J gave up 5 bases and V 2 bases, and 3 bases lay outside the gene matches. CDR3: CASSLSLADNEQFF. The CDR3 DNA sequence: TGTGCCAGCAGCTTATCCCTAGCGGACAATGAGCAGTTCTTC. Looking up the rest from reference TRBV7-9 and TRBJ2-1 gives the full variable domain: DTGVSQNPRHKITKRGQNVTFRCDPISEHNRLYWYRQTLGQGPEFLTYFQNEAQLEKSRLLSDRFSAERPKGSFSTLEIQRTEQGDSAMYLCASSLSLADNEQFFGPGTRLTVL.

The CDR3 protein is CASSAPGLSLLVSYEQYF. The CDR3, as DNA: TGTGCCAGCAGTGCTCCCGGCCTCTCGCTTCTAGTCTCCTACGAGCAGTACTTC. The chain uses TRBV28 and TRBJ2-7; D call uncertain. Germline V lookup: CDR1 MDHEN, CDR2 SYDVKM. Trimming took 5 bases from V and 0 from J, leaving 23 bases between them. The CDR3 loop spans 18 amino acids.

The chain employs TRBV19 and TRBJ2-2; TRBD2 matches at 7 bases. The V and J ends lost 4 bases and 3 bases, in that order; junction bases with no gene match: 11. Germline V gene data show CDR1 as LNHDA and CDR2 as SQIVND (reference sequence). The CDR3 extends over 17 amino acids. The CDR3 DNA reads TGTGCCAGTAGTACAGTCGTAGGGACTAATTACACCGGGGAGCTGTTTTTT. Encoded protein: CASSTVVGTNYTGELFF.

A single count supports this clone. The V and J genes are TRBV28 and TRBJ2-3; 9 positions match TRBD2. The CDR3 consists of 14 residues. The ends lost 6 bases at V and 1 base at J; junction bases unmatched: 2. Germline CDR1 reads MDHEN; CDR2 reads SYDVKM. CDR3 in DNA: TGTGCCAGCAGACAGCGGGGGGGCACAGATACGCAGTATTTT. Translating it yields CASRQRGGTDTQYF. Using reference TRBV28 and TRBJ2-3 for the parts outside the CDR3, the full variable domain is DVKVTQSSRYLVKRTGEKVFLECVQDMDHENMFWYRQDPGLGLRLIYFSYDVKMKEKGDIPEGYSVSREKKERFSLILESASTNQTSMYLCASRQRGGTDTQYFGPGTRLTVL.

The CDR3 loop reads CAIGQGAGYEQYF. DNA for the CDR3: TGTGCCATCGGACAGGGGGCGGGGTACGAGCAGTACTTC. The rearrangement uses TRBV10-3 and TRBJ2-7; 11 bases fit TRBD1. This CDR3 comprises 13 residues. V gave up 8 bases and J gave up 4 bases; unmatched junction bases: 4. Germline V CDR1 and CDR2: ENHRY, SYGVKD.

As regards this clone: At the DNA level, this CDR3 is encoded by other sequences in the same sample as well. The gene calls are TRBV19 and TRBJ2-2; D is uncertain. The CDR3 has 14 residues. Germline V gives CDR1 LNHDA, CDR2 SQIVND (reference sequence). V was pared by 4 bases and J by 2 bases, with 8 bases between. The CDR3 DNA reads TGTGCCAGTAGTAGGCAGGTTAACACCGGGGAGCTGTTTTTT. Protein product: CASSRQVNTGELFF.